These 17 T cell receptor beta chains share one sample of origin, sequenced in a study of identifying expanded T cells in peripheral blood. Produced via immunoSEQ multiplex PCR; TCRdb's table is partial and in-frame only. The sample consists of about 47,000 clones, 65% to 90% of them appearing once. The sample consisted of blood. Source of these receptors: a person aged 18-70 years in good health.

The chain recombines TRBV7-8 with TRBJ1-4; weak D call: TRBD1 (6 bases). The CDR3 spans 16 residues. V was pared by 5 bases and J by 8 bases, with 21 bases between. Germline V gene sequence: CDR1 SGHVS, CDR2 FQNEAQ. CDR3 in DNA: TGTGCCAGCAGCCCTCGGGACACCTCTCGAGGCGAAAAACTGTTTTTT. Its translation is CASSPRDTSRGEKLFF.

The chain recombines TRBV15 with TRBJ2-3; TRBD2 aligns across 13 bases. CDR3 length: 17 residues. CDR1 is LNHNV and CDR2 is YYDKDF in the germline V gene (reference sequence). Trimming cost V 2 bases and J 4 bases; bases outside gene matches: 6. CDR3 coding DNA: TGTGCCACCAGCAGACCCGGGACTAGCGGGGAGCCAGATACGCAGTATTTT. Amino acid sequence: CATSRPGTSGEPDTQYF. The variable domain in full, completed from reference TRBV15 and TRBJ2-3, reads DAMVIQNPRYQVTQFGKPVTLSCSQTLNHNVMYWYQQKSSQAPKLLFHYYDKDFNNEADTPDNFQSRRPNTSFCFLDIRSPGLGDTAMYLCATSRPGTSGEPDTQYFGPGTRLTVL.

The chain's CDR3 is CASSNPGSRGRPEQYV. In DNA, the CDR3 is TGTGCCAGCAGCAACCCGGGTTCCAGGGGGCGCCCGGAGCAGTACGTC. The chain employs TRBV21-1 and TRBJ2-7; TRBD1 is taken as the D call from the table, unchecked against the DNA. TRBV21-1 is a documented pseudogene. The CDR3 length is 16 residues.

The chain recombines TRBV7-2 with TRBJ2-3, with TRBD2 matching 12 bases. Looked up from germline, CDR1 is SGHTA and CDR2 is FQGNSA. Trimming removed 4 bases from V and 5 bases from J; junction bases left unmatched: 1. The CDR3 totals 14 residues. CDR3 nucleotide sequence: TGTGCCAGCAGCTGGGGACTAGCGGGAGATACGCAGTATTTT. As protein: CASSWGLAGDTQYF.

The CDR3 DNA follows: TGCGCCAGCAGCCAAGACCCGCGGGATCAGCCCCAGCATTTT. Protein sequence: CASSQDPRDQPQHF. V usage is TRBV4-1 and J usage is TRBJ1-5; unclear D gene. The CDR3 covers 14 residues. V was clipped by 0 bases and J by 5 bases, with 8 bases between them. The germline V gene has CDR1 MGHRA and CDR2 YSYEKL.

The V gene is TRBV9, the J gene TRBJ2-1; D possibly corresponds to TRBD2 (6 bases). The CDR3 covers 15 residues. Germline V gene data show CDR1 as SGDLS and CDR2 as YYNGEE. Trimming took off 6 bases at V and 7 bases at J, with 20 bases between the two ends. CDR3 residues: CASTQDGGELNEQFF. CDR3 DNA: TGTGCCAGCACCCAGGACGGGGGAGAGCTGAATGAGCAGTTCTTC.

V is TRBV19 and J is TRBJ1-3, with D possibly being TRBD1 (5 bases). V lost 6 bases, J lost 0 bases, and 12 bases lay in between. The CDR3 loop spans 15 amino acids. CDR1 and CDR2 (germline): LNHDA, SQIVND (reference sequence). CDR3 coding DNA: TGTGCCAGTAGGGACACCTTGGTCTCTGGAAACACCATATATTTT. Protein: CASRDTLVSGNTIYF. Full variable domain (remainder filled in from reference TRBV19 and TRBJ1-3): DGGITQSPKYLFRKEGQNVTLSCEQNLNHDAMYWYRQDPGQGLRLIYYSQIVNDFQKGDIAEGYSVSREKKESFPLTVTSAQKNPTAFYLCASRDTLVSGNTIYFGEGSWLTVV.

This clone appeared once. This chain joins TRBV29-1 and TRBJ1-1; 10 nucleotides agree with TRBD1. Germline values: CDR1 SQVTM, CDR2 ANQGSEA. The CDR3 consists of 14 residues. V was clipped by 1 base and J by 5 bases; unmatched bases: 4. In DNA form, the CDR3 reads TGCAGCGTTGAAGCCCGGACAGGGGGGACTGAAGCTTTCTTT. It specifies CSVEARTGGTEAFF.

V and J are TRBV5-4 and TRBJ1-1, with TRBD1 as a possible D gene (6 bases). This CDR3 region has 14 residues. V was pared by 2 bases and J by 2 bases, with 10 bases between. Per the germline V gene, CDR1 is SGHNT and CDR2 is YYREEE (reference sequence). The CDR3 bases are TGTGCCAGCAGCTTAAGACAGGCTAACACTGAAGCTTTCTTT. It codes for CASSLRQANTEAFF.

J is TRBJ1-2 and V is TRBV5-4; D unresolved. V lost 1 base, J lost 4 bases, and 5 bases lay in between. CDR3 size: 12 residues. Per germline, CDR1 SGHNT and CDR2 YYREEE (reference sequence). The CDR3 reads CASSLLAYGYTF. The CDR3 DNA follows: TGTGCCAGCAGCTTGCTCGCCTATGGCTACACCTTC.

In nucleotides, the CDR3 is TGTGCCAGCACGGCGGGGGGGCTAATAGATACGCAGTATTTT. Amino acid sequence: CASTAGGLIDTQYF. V usage is TRBV7-6 and J usage is TRBJ2-3, with 9 bases matching TRBD2. Germline V CDR1 and CDR2: SGHVS, FNYEAQ. The CDR3 is made up of 14 amino acids. Germline trimming cut 7 bases from V and 5 bases from J; bases unmatched to any gene: 7.

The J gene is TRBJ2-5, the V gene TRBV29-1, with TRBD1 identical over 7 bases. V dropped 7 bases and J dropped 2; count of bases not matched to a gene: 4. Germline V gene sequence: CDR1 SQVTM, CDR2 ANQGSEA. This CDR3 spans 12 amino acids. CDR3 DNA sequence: TGCAGCGGACAGGGTGGGCAAGAGACCCAGTACTTC. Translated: CSGQGGQETQYF.

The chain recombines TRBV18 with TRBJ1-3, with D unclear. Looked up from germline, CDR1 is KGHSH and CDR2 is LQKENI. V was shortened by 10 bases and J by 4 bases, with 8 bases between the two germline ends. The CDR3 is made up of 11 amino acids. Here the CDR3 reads CATPAGNTIYF. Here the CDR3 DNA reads TGTGCCACCCCCGCCGGAAACACCATATATTTT.

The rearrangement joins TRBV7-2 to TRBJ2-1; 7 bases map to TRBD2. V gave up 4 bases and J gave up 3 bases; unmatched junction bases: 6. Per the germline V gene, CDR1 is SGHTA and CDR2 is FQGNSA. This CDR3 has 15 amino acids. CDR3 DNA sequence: TGTGCCAGCAGCTATACTAGCGAGTACTACAATGAGCAGTTCTTC. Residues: CASSYTSEYYNEQFF.

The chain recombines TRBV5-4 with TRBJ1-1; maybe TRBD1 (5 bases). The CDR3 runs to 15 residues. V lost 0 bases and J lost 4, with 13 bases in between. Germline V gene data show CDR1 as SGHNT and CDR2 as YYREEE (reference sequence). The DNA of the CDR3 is TGTGCCAGCAGCTTGGTACAGGCCGGGGGCACTGAAGCTTTCTTT. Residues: CASSLVQAGGTEAFF.

The CDR3 protein is CASSLGVVSANYGYTF. The CDR3 nucleotides read TGTGCCAGCAGCTTGGGGGTAGTCTCCGCTAACTATGGCTACACCTTC. This chain links TRBV5-4 with TRBJ1-2; no reliable D call. Per germline, CDR1 SGHNT and CDR2 YYREEE (reference sequence). The CDR3 consists of 16 residues. The V end lost 0 bases, the J end lost 0 bases, and 12 bases lay between the germline ends.

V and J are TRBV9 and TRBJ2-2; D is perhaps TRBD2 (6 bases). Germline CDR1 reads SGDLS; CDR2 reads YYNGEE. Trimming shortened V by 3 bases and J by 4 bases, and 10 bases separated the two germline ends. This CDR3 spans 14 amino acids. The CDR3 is CASSAGGITGELFF. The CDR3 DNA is TGTGCCAGCAGCGCCGGGGGAATCACCGGGGAGCTGTTTTTT. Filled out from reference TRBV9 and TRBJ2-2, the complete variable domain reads DSGVTQTPKHLITATGQRVTLRCSPRSGDLSVYWYQQSLDQGLQFLIQYYNGEERAKGNILERFSAQQFPDLHSELNLSSLELGDSALYFCASSAGGITGELFFGEGSRLTVL.